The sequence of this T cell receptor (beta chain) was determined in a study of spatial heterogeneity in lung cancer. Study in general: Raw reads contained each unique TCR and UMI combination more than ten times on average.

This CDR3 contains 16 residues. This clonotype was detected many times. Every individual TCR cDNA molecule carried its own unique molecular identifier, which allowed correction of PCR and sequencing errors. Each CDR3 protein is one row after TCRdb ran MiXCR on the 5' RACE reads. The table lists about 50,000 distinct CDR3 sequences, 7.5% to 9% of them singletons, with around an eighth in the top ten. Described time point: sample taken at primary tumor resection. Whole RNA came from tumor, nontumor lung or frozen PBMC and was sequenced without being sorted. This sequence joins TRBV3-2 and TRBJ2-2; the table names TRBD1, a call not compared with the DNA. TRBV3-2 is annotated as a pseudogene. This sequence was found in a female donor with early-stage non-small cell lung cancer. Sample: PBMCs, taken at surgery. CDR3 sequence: CASSRRTVTNTGELFF. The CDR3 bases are TGTGCCAGCAGCCGACGGACAGTGACGAACACCGGGGAGCTGTTTTTT.